What follows is one T cell receptor beta chain and its context. The sample is drawn from a study of cytomegalovirus exposure and HLA in healthy donors. The PCR ran on 60 Vbeta and 13 Jbeta primers. The data were produced by immunoSEQ multiplex PCR, yet TCRdb's version contains in-frame clones alone and is incomplete. The sample has fewer than 200,000 clones, about three quarters seen once. Sequenced material: PBMCs. The sequence was obtained from a woman aged 45-60 years in good health and CMV-seropositive.

The CDR3 spells CASRAGGYGYTF. CDR3 coding DNA: TGTGCCAGCAGAGCAGGGGGGTATGGCTACACCTTC. This chain connects TRBV28 to TRBJ1-2; 7 bases agree with TRBD1. The V gene end was trimmed by 6 bases and the J gene end by 5 bases; junction bases not matched to a gene: 3. CDR3 length equals 12 residues. Germline loops: CDR1 MDHEN, CDR2 SYDVKM.